This entry lists 28 T cell receptor beta chains sequenced from one sample in a study of glioma-infiltrating T cells. TCR alpha and beta CDR3 regions were amplified from RNA using iRepertoire nested multiplex PCR. In TCRdb, the multiplex PCR reads were re-called with MiXCR into one record per CDR3 protein. The sample consists of some 110,000 distinct CDR3 sequences, about 23% of them appearing once. Input material: glioma tissue, nonneoplastic brain tissue, or PBMCs (not recorded which). The receptors were sampled from a human donor with low-grade glioma or glioblastoma, undergoing nonglioma brain surgery, or in good health (not recorded which).

Many counts were recorded for this clonotype. This chain links TRBV12-3 or TRBV12-4 with TRBJ1-1, with a possible D match to TRBD1 (5 bases). The V gene lost 6 bases and the J gene lost 3 bases, with 11 bases spanning the gap. The CDR3 loop spans 13 amino acids. The CDR3 DNA follows: TGTGCCAGCAGCCCGACAGATTACACTGAAGCTTTCTTT. This gives the protein CASSPTDYTEAFF.

The table lists this clonotype with many counts. V and J are TRBV7-8 and TRBJ2-7; 14 bases map to TRBD2. Germline lookup yields CDR1 SGHVS and CDR2 FQNEAQ. This CDR3 has 17 residues. The junction had 10 bases not matched to a gene; V was cut back by 5 bases and J by 4 bases. The chain's CDR3 is CASSEGLGLAGAYEQYF. The CDR3 DNA reads as TGTGCCAGCAGCGAAGGATTGGGACTAGCGGGAGCGTACGAGCAGTACTTC.

This clonotype was seen at least ten times. The chain recombines TRBV3-1 with TRBJ2-7, with D hard to call. CDR3 length: 12 residues. CDR1 and CDR2 (germline): LGHDT, YNNKEL (reference sequence). V was shortened by 4 bases and J by 6 bases, with 10 bases between the two germline ends. The DNA for the CDR3 is TGTGCCAGCAGCCGGTTAGCCTCCGAGCAGTACTTC. Protein product: CASSRLASEQYF.

This clonotype was seen a few times. This may stem from a read error, because a much larger clone lies one nucleotide away. The chain combines TRBV4-2 with TRBJ2-5, with a possible D match to TRBD2 (6 bases). The CDR3 is 15 residues long. Germline V lookup: CDR1 LGHNA, CDR2 YNFKEQ. V was shortened by 1 base and J by 1 base, with 10 bases between the two germline ends. CDR3: CASSQVAGGQETQYF. In DNA form, the CDR3 reads TGTGCCAGCAGCCAAGTCGCCGGGGGCCAAGAGACCCAGTACTTC.

This clonotype showed up many times. The chain has TRBV19 and TRBJ2-1, with 7 positions matching TRBD1. The CDR3 is 15 amino acids. The germline CDR1 and CDR2 sequences are LNHDA and SQIVND (reference sequence). V shed 3 bases and J 4 bases; nucleotides not matched to a gene: 6. The CDR3 nucleotides are TGTGCCAGTAGTATCAGACAGGGTATATACAATGAGCAGTTCTTC. It codes for CASSIRQGIYNEQFF.

Ten or more counts support this clonotype. The chain couples TRBV15 to TRBJ2-4; D is unresolved. Germline V CDR1 and CDR2: LNHNV, YYDKDF (reference sequence). The CDR3 runs to 16 residues. Trimming left V 0 bases short and J 4 bases short, with 13 bases between. The CDR3 loop reads CATSRDDASTKNIQYF. The CDR3 DNA is TGTGCCACCAGCAGAGATGATGCTTCGACGAAAAACATTCAGTACTTC.

This clonotype was seen only a few times. The V and J genes are TRBV30 and TRBJ1-5, with D unclear. V was pared by 2 bases and J by 7 bases, with 12 bases between. CDR1 and CDR2 from the germline V gene are GTSNPN and SVGIG (reference sequence). CDR3 length equals 13 residues. In DNA form, the CDR3 reads TGTGCCTGGAGTTTCGGGTCGCCCCAGCCCCAGCATTTT. It specifies CAWSFGSPQPQHF.

Remarks on this clonotype: At one end, the junction sequence differs from germline, possibly due to a read error. The V gene is TRBV7-2, the J gene TRBJ1-5, with D hard to call. The CDR3 sequence is 13 residues long. Germline CDR1 is SGHTA and CDR2 is FQGNSA. The DNA for the CDR3 is TGTGCCGGCAGCTTAGTACGTGGGCAGCCCCAGCATTTT. Amino acids: CAGSLVRGQPQHF.

There are many counts of this clonotype. The V call is TRBV19, the J call TRBJ1-1, with 9 bases identical to TRBD1. With 5 bases clipped from V and 4 bases from J, the junction kept 5 bases outside the gene matches. CDR1 is LNHDA and CDR2 is SQIVND in the germline V gene (reference sequence). The CDR3 is 14 residues long. The CDR3 spells CASSADRGTTEAFF. DNA of the CDR3: TGTGCCAGTAGTGCGGACAGGGGAACCACTGAAGCTTTCTTT.

This clonotype was picked up a small number of times. The chain couples TRBV12-3 or TRBV12-4 to TRBJ1-1; D remains ambiguous. Trimming cost V 7 bases and J 4 bases, with 7 bases left between them. The CDR3 covers 11 residues. CDR3 region: CASTGLTEAFF. The CDR3 nucleotides are TGTGCCAGCACGGGCCTCACTGAAGCTTTCTTT.

CDR3 in amino acids: CASSLAGRVSDTQYF. The CDR3 coding sequence is TGTGCCAGCAGCTTAGCCGGCAGGGTATCAGATACGCAGTATTTT. The chain recombines TRBV7-8 with TRBJ2-3; a weak D match, TRBD1 (5 bases). Between the trimmed V and J ends, which lost 0 bases and 4 bases, there was a span of 11 bases. The CDR3 consists of 15 residues. Germline V gives CDR1 SGHVS, CDR2 FQNEAQ.

This clonotype was counted ten times or more. The chain uses TRBV25-1 and TRBJ2-1; the D gene is possibly TRBD1 (5 bases). Trimming pared 5 bases from V and 4 bases from J, leaving 21 bases between. The CDR3 is made up of 17 amino acids. The germline V gene has CDR1 MGHDK and CDR2 SYGVNS. The CDR3, as DNA: TGTGCCAGCAGTCCCCCACTGAACCCGACAGTTTACAATGAGCAGTTCTTC. This sequence encodes CASSPPLNPTVYNEQFF.

This clonotype was counted once. A much larger clone is a single base away; this may be a read error. This chain joins TRBV29-1 and TRBJ2-5; no clear D gene. The germline V gene has CDR1 SQVTM and CDR2 ANQGSEA. The CDR3 length is 11 residues. For the CDR3, the DNA is TGCACCGTTGAAGTGTCAGAGACCCAGTACTTC. This translates into CTVEVSETQYF.

A note on this clonotype: This may be a read error, as it is one base from a much larger clone. The chain uses TRBV19 and TRBJ1-2, with 7 bases that match TRBD1. Germline-derived CDR1 and CDR2 are LNHDA and SQIVND (reference sequence). The CDR3 loop spans 16 amino acids. The trim removed 6 bases at V and 2 bases at J, leaving 12 bases unmatched. The CDR3: CASRNRGTATNYGYTF. As DNA, the CDR3 is TGTGCCAGTAGAAATAGGGGGACAGCCACAAACTATGGCTACACCTTC.

V gene TRBV7-9 combines with J gene TRBJ2-5; D is perhaps TRBD1 (5 bases). V was cut by 6 bases and J by 4 bases, with 15 bases left in between. CDR3 length: 14 amino acids. The V gene's germline CDR1 is SEHNR and CDR2 FQNEAQ (reference sequence). The CDR3 DNA is TGTGCCAGCAGACCTAACAGGATAGGAGAGACCCAGTACTTC. Protein: CASRPNRIGETQYF.

This clonotype appeared a few times. This chain joins TRBV19 and TRBJ2-7, with D possibly matching TRBD2 (5 bases). From germline, CDR1 is LNHDA and CDR2 SQIVND (reference sequence). The V and J ends lost 4 bases and 0 bases respectively, with 10 bases between them. CDR3 length: 14 amino acids. This CDR3 is CASSNPGISYEQYF. The CDR3 DNA reads TGTGCCAGTAGTAACCCGGGGATCTCCTACGAGCAGTACTTC.

Regarding this clonotype: This could be a read error, since a much larger clone is one nucleotide away. The rearrangement links TRBV27 to TRBJ1-5; 7 bases map to TRBD1. Germline V gives CDR1 MNHEY, CDR2 SMNVEV (reference sequence). The CDR3 is 18 residues long. The CDR3 nucleotides read TGTGCCAGCAGTCGGGACAGCGGTGGTGTCTATAGCAATAAGCCCCAGCATTTT. Translating it yields CASSRDSGGVYSNKPQHF.

The rearrangement uses TRBV29-1 and TRBJ1-1; D is unresolved. CDR3 length equals 14 residues. V was shortened by 3 bases and J by 10 bases, with 21 bases between the two germline ends. Germline V gives CDR1 SQVTM, CDR2 ANQGSEA. CDR3: CSVDGGVGVVGAFF. Here the CDR3 DNA reads TGCAGCGTTGATGGCGGAGTCGGGGTCGTAGGAGCTTTCTTT.

This clonotype was picked up a small number of times. This chain connects TRBV27 to TRBJ1-6; D may be TRBD1 (6 bases). The CDR3 is 15 residues long. Deletions cut 8 bases from V and 5 bases from J, with 16 bases between. CDR1 and CDR2 from the germline V gene are MNHEY and SMNVEV (reference sequence). The CDR3 is CASALQGFNNSPLHF. The CDR3 DNA reads as TGTGCCAGCGCGTTACAGGGTTTTAATAATTCACCCCTCCACTTT.

The sample holds a few counts of this clonotype. The chain couples TRBV7-8 to TRBJ2-2; 9 bases fit TRBD1. The CDR3 is 15 residues long. J lost 6 bases, V lost 5 bases, and 7 bases had no gene match. Germline V gene lookup returns CDR1 SGHVS and CDR2 FQNEAQ. DNA of the CDR3: TGTGCCAGCAGCGCCTACCGGGACAGGGCCGGGGAGCTGTTTTTT. Its protein is CASSAYRDRAGELFF.

This clonotype has at least ten counts. V usage is TRBV7-2 and J usage is TRBJ2-1; D ambiguous. Per the germline V gene, CDR1 is SGHTA and CDR2 is FQGNSA. This CDR3 comprises 15 residues. The ends were cut back, 5 bases at V and 5 bases at J, with 16 bases in the middle. CDR3 DNA sequence: TGTGCCAGCAGCCTCCGGGCCTCAGGCCACAATGAGCAGTTCTTC. Translation gives CASSLRASGHNEQFF.

This clonotype was counted many times. The gene calls are TRBV9 and TRBJ2-3; D is undetermined. CDR3 length: 13 residues. Germline V lookup: CDR1 SGDLS, CDR2 YYNGEE. V lost 7 bases to trimming and J lost 4 bases, with 13 bases between them. DNA of the CDR3: TGTGCCAGCGGCCAGTTCGGAGCAGATACGCAGTATTTT. Amino acids: CASGQFGADTQYF.

The rearrangement joins TRBV28 to TRBJ2-7, with TRBD2 matching 10 bases. The CDR3 extends over 15 amino acids. With V trimmed by 4 bases and J by 3 bases, 6 bases remained unmatched. In germline, CDR1 is MDHEN, CDR2 SYDVKM. In DNA, the CDR3 is TGTGCCAGCAGTTCCCCTAGCGGGAGTATCTACGAGCAGTACTTC. Protein: CASSSPSGSIYEQYF.

This clonotype occurred many times. The chain links TRBV7-9 to TRBJ2-7; D may be TRBD2 (6 bases). This CDR3 has 16 amino acids. Trimming pared 2 bases from V and 2 bases from J, leaving 16 bases between. Germline V gives CDR1 SEHNR, CDR2 FQNEAQ (reference sequence). The CDR3, as DNA: TGTGCCAGCAGCTTAATGGTCGTCGGGAGCGCCTACGAGCAGTACTTC. Protein product: CASSLMVVGSAYEQYF.

This clonotype was recorded at least ten times. The chain combines TRBV7-2 with TRBJ2-1; 8 positions match TRBD1. CDR3 length: 16 amino acids. The germline gives CDR1 SGHTA, CDR2 FQGNSA. Trimming took 5 bases from V and 3 from J; bases not matched to a gene: 9. CDR3 DNA sequence: TGTGCCAGCAGCCCACCGTCCGGGACAGGCTACAATGAGCAGTTCTTC. Protein: CASSPPSGTGYNEQFF.

In this sample, this clonotype turned up many times. The chain employs TRBV12-3 or TRBV12-4 and TRBJ2-5; possible D gene TRBD2, 5 bases. V gave up 3 bases and J gave up 1 base, with 9 bases separating them. CDR3 size: 14 residues. The CDR3 reads CASSLEEGQETQYF. CDR3 nucleotides: TGTGCCAGCAGTTTGGAAGAGGGCCAAGAGACCCAGTACTTC.

This rearrangement joins TRBV2 to TRBJ2-1; D gene unclear. The V gene lost 2 bases and the J gene lost 0 bases, with 11 bases spanning the gap. CDR3 length: 16 residues. Germline V lookup: CDR1 SNHLY, CDR2 FYNNEI. CDR3 amino acids: CASSESVVSSYNEQFF. DNA of the CDR3: TGTGCCAGCAGTGAATCAGTCGTCAGCTCCTACAATGAGCAGTTCTTC.

The table lists this clonotype with a few counts. The chain combines TRBV19 with TRBJ1-1; 8 nucleotides match TRBD1. Germline trimming cut 5 bases from V and 1 base from J; bases unmatched to any gene: 6. The CDR3 covers 15 residues. The germline V gene has CDR1 LNHDA and CDR2 SQIVND (reference sequence). CDR3 sequence: CASSWTGLGNTEAFF. The CDR3 region has the DNA TGTGCCAGTAGTTGGACAGGGTTGGGGAACACTGAAGCTTTCTTT.